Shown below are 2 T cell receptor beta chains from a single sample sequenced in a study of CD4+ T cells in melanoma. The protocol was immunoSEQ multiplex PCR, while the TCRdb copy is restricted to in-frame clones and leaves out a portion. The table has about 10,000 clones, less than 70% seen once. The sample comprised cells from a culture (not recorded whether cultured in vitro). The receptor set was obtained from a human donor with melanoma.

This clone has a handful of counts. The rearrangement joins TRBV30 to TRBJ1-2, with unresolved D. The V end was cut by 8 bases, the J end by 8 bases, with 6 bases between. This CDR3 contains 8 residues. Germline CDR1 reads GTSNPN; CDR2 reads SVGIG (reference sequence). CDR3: CAARGYTF. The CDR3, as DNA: TGTGCCGCCAGGGGCTACACCTTC.

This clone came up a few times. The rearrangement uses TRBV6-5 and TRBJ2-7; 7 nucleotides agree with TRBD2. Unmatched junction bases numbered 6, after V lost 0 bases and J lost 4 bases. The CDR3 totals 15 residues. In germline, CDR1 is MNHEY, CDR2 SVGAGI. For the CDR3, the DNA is TGTGCCAGCAGTTACTCGCCCCAGGGAGGGTACGAGCAGTACTTC. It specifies CASSYSPQGGYEQYF.